This T cell receptor (beta chain) was recorded in a study of CD8 T cells in Susac syndrome. General study points: As the study acknowledged, the number of individuals who were part of its TCR sequencing and HLA analysis was relatively small.

CDR1 LGHNA and CDR2 YSLEER come from the germline V gene. With V trimmed by 2 bases and J by 2 bases, 5 bases remained unmatched. CDR3 length: 15 amino acids. The RNA input was roughly 0.45 to 1 ug, and it was reverse transcribed with random hexamers. Amplification of TCR beta CDR3 by immunoSEQ multiplex PCR spanned 54 Vbeta and 13 Jbeta. TCRdb re-called the immunoSEQ multiplex PCR reads through MiXCR, storing one row per CDR3 protein. The sample lists more than 150,000 distinct CDR3 sequences, roughly 95% occurring once. In its sample, this clonotype was seen once. No antigen is known for it. This chain links TRBV4-3 with TRBJ1-2; 7 nucleotides line up with TRBD1. The specimen sequenced was CD4+ T cells from PBMCs. The sequence was collected from a human donor with Susac syndrome. The CDR3 region is CASSQFPGGNYGYTF. CDR3 DNA: TGCGCCAGCAGCCAATTTCCAGGGGGGAACTATGGCTACACCTTC.